This T cell receptor beta chain was recovered during a study of blood T cell repertoires in COVID-19. At the level of the study: The samples span acute and convalescent COVID-19 from the United States, Italy and Spain. The cDNA or gDNA used as material had been derived from T cells, B-cell-depleted T cells, or PBMCs.

The CDR3 sequence is 16 residues long. As processed by the authors: Amplification of reference gene primers provided the estimated nucleated cell counts. Method: immunoSEQ multiplex PCR; TCRdb's copy keeps in-frame clones and lacks some. The V and J calls and clone size are taken from that table; D and trimming were inferred from the DNA. The profile covers about 270,000 clones, with about 85% appearing a single time and roughly 4% taken by the ten largest. The chain couples TRBV7-5 to TRBJ2-5; TRBD2 was called by the table and not checked on the DNA. TRBV7-5 is a listed pseudogene. This receptor was taken from a man between 60 and 75 years old who had recovered from COVID-19. The material sequenced was peripheral blood. The CDR3 DNA reads as TGTGCCAGAAGCTTAGGTCCTAGCGGGGGGCCAGAGACCCAGTACTTC. It yields the protein CARSLGPSGGPETQYF.